The present TCR beta chain was sequenced within a study of cytomegalovirus exposure and HLA in healthy donors. V was pared by 7 bases and J by 4 bases, with 10 bases between. This CDR3 region has 12 residues. Germline V lookup: CDR1 MNHEY, CDR2 SVGAGI. Regarding the study as a whole: According to the study, around 180 TCR beta chains were cytomegalovirus-associated.

For this clone: Its antigen is not identified.

When sampled, the donors appeared nominally healthy, though they likely had unrecorded immune exposures. PCR employed 60 Vbeta and 13 Jbeta primers. Assay: immunoSEQ multiplex PCR; the TCRdb copy retains only in-frame clones and omits some. Of about 160,000 clones listed, 75% to 90% are singletons. Sequences were obtained from PBMCs. This chain joins TRBV6-5 and TRBJ1-2, with D possibly matching TRBD1 (6 bases). The TCR comes from a girl aged 2 to 10 in good health and CMV-seropositive. The CDR3 reads CASMARGYGYTF. The CDR3 DNA reads TGTGCCAGCATGGCCAGGGGCTATGGCTACACCTTC.